The source of this T cell receptor beta chain is a study of OX40 agonist ivuxolimab in advanced cancers. On the study more broadly: Intravenous ivuxolimab was administered to patients every 2 weeks at 0.01 to 10 mg/kg.

This clone was detected once. The method was immunoSEQ multiplex PCR; TCRdb's version includes in-frame clones alone and lacks a portion of them. Of approximately 67,000 clones in the sample, 90% to 95% were seen once. The germline V and J ends were trimmed by 2 bases and 7 bases, with 9 bases remaining between them. The length of the CDR3 is 13 residues. The V gene's germline CDR1 is LNHDA and CDR2 SQIVND (reference sequence). If patients had autoimmune disease history or systemic immunosuppression, they were excluded. V gene TRBV19 combines with J gene TRBJ1-5, with TRBD1 as a possible D gene (5 bases). This TCR was sampled from an adult with an advanced solid tumor such as melanoma, head and neck, liver or kidney cancer. The sample in question was CD4+ or CD8+ T cells sorted from blood, obtained in a trial of the OX40 agonist ivuxolimab. The CDR3 region is CASSIRGFQPQHF. In DNA form, the CDR3 reads TGTGCCAGTAGTATAAGGGGTTTCCAGCCCCAGCATTTT.